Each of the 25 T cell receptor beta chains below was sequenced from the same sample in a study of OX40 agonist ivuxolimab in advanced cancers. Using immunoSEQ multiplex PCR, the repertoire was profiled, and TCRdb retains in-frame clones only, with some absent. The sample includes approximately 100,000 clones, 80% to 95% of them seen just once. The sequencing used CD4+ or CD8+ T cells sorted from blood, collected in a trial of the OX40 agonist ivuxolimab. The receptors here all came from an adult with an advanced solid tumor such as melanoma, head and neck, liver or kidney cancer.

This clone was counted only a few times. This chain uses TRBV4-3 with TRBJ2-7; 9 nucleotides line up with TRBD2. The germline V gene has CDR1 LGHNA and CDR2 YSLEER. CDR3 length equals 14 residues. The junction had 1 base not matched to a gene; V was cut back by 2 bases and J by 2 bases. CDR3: CASSQLAGTYEQYF. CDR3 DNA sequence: TGCGCCAGCAGCCAACTAGCGGGAACCTACGAGCAGTACTTC.

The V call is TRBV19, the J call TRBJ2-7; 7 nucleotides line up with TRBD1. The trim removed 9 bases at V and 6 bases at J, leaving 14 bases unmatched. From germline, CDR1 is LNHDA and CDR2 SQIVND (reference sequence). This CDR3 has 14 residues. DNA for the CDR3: TGTGCCAGCAGCCCGTCGACAGGGACCTCCGAGCAGTACTTC. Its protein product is CASSPSTGTSEQYF. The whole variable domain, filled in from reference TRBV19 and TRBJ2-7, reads DGGITQSPKYLFRKEGQNVTLSCEQNLNHDAMYWYRQDPGQGLRLIYYSQIVNDFQKGDIAEGYSVSREKKESFPLTVTSAQKNPTAFYLCASSPSTGTSEQYFGPGTRLTVT.

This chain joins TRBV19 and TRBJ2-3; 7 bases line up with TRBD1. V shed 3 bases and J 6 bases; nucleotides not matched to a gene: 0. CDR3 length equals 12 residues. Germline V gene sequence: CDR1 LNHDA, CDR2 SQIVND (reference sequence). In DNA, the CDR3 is TGTGCCAGTAGTATCAGGGGGGATACGCAGTATTTT. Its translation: CASSIRGDTQYF.

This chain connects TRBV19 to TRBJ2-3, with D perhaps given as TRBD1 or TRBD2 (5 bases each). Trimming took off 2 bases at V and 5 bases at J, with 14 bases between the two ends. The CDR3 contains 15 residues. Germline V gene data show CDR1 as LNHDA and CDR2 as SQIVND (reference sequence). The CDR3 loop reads CASSIRDGAGDTQYF. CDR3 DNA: TGTGCCAGTAGTATACGGGACGGTGCTGGAGATACGCAGTATTTT.

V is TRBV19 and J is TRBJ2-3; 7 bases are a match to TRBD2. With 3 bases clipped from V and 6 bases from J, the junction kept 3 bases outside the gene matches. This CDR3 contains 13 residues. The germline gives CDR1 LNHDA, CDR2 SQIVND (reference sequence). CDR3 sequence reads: CASSMSGTDTQYF. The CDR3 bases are TGTGCCAGTAGTATGAGCGGGACTGATACGCAGTATTTT.

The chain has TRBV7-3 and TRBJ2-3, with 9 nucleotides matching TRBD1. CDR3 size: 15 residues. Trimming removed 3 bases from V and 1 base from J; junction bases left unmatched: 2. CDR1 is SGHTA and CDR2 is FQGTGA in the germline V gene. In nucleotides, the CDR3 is TGTGCCAGCAGCTTCCGGGACAGGGGCACAGATACGCAGTATTTT. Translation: CASSFRDRGTDTQYF. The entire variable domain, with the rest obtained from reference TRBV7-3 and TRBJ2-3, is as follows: GAGVSQTPSNKVTEKGKYVELRCDPISGHTALYWYRQSLGQGPEFLIYFQGTGAADDSGLPNDRFFAVRPEGSVSTLKIQRTERGDSAVYLCASSFRDRGTDTQYFGPGTRLTVL.

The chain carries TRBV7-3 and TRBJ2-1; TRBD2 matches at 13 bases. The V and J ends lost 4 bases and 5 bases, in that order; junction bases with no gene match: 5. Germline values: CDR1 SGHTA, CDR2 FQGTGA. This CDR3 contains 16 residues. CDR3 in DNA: TGTGCCAGCAGCTCGACTAGCGGGAGGTATAACAATGAGCAGTTCTTC. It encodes CASSSTSGRYNNEQFF.

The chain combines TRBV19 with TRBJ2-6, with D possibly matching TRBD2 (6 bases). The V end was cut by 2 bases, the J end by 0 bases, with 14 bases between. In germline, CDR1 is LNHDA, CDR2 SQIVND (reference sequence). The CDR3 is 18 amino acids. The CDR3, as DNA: TGTGCCAGTAGTATAATGGGGGGACTCCCCTCTGGGGCCAACGTCCTGACTTTC. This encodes CASSIMGGLPSGANVLTF.

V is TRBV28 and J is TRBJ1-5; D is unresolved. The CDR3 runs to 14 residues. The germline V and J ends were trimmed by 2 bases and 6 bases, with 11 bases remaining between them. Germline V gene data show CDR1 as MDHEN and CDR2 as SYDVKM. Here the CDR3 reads CASSLVAASQPQHF. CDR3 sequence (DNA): TGTGCCAGCAGTTTAGTGGCCGCCTCTCAGCCCCAGCATTTT.

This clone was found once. CDR3 nucleotides: TGTGCCTGGAGTGTCGGGACAGGGGACTATGGCTACACCTTC. Protein product: CAWSVGTGDYGYTF. V usage is TRBV30 and J usage is TRBJ1-2; 10 bases fit TRBD1. Germline lookup yields CDR1 GTSNPN and CDR2 SVGIG (reference sequence). J gave up 3 bases and V 0 bases, and 1 base lay outside the gene matches. This CDR3 has 14 amino acids.

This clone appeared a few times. CDR3 nucleotide sequence: TGTGCCAGCAGCCCCATGGCCGGGGGCACTGAAGCTTTCTTT. Amino acids: CASSPMAGGTEAFF. The rearrangement uses TRBV9 and TRBJ1-1, with TRBD1 as a possible D gene (5 bases). This CDR3 spans 14 amino acids. The ends were cut back, 4 bases at V and 4 bases at J, with 14 bases in the middle. The germline CDR1 and CDR2 sequences are SGDLS and YYNGEE.

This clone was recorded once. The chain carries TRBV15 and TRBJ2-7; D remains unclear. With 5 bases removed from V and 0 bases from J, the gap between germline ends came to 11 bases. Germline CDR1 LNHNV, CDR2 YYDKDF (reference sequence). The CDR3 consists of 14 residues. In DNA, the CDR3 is TGTGCCACCAGCTGGGCGCTCAGCTCCTACGAGCAGTACTTC. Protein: CATSWALSSYEQYF.

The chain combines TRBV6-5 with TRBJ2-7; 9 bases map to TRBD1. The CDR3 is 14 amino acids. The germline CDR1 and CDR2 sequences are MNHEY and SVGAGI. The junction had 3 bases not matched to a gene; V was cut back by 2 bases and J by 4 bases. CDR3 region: CASSYGTGLYEQYF. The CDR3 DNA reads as TGTGCCAGCAGTTACGGGACAGGGTTATACGAGCAGTACTTC.

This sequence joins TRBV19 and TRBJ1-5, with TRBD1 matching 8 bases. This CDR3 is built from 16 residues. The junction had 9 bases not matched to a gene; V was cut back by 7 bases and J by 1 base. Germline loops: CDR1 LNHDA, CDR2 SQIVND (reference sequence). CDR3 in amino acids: CASKAGGALSNQPQHF. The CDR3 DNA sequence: TGTGCCAGTAAGGCAGGGGGCGCGTTGAGCAATCAGCCCCAGCATTTT.

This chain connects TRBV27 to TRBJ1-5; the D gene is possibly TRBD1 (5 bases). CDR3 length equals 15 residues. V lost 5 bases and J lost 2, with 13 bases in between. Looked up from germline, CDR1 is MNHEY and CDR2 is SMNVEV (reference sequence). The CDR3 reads CASSPRRDGNQPQHF. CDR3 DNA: TGTGCCAGCAGTCCCCGAAGGGACGGCAATCAGCCCCAGCATTTT.

The CDR3 protein is CASRGDLNEQFF. Here the CDR3 DNA reads TGTGCCAGCAGAGGTGACCTCAATGAGCAGTTCTTC. This rearrangement joins TRBV9 to TRBJ2-1; D unclear. V was trimmed by 5 bases and J by 6 bases, leaving 9 bases between them. CDR1 and CDR2 from the germline V gene are SGDLS and YYNGEE. CDR3 length equals 12 residues.

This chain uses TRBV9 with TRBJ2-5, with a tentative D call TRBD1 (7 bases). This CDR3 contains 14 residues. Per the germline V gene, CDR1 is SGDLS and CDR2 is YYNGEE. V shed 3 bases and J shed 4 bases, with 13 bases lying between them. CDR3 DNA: TGTGCCAGCAGCGATACCCAGGGGGGAGAGACCCAGTACTTC. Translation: CASSDTQGGETQYF.

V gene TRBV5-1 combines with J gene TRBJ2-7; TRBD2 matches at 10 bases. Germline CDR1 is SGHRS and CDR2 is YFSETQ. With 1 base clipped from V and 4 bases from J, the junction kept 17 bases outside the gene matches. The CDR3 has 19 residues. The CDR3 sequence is CASSLWARISGRPTYEQYF. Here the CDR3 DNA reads TGCGCCAGCAGCTTGTGGGCCAGAATTAGCGGGAGGCCGACGTACGAGCAGTACTTC.

Here the CDR3 reads CASSFKDTQYF. CDR3 nucleotide sequence: TGTGCCAGCAGCTTTAAAGATACGCAGTATTTT. The chain couples TRBV5-5 to TRBJ2-3; D remains ambiguous. In germline, CDR1 is SGHKS, CDR2 YYEKEE (reference sequence). The CDR3 is made up of 11 amino acids. Trimming removed 2 bases from V and 5 bases from J, with 3 bases in between.

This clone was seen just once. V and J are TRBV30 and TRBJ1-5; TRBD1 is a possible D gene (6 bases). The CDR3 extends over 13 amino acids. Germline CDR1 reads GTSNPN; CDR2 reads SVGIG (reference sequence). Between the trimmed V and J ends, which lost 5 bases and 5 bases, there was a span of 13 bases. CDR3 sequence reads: CAWGGGRDQPQHF. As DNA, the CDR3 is TGTGCCTGGGGAGGGGGTCGCGATCAGCCCCAGCATTTT.

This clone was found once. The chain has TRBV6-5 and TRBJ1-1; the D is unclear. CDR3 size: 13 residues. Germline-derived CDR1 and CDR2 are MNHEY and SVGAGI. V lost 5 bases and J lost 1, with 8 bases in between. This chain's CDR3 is CASSDHRNTEAFF. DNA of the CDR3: TGTGCCAGCAGTGACCACAGGAACACTGAAGCTTTCTTT.

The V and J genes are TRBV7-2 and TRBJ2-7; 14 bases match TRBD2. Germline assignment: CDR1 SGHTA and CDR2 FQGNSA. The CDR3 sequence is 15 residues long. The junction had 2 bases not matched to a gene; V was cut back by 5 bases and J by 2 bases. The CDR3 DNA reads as TGTGCCAGCAGCCGACTAGCGGGAGGGACCTACGAGCAGTACTTC. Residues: CASSRLAGGTYEQYF.

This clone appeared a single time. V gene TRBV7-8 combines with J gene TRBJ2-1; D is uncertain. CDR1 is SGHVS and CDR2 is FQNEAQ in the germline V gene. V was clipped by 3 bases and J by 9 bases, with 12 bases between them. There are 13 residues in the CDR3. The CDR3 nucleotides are TGTGCCAGCAGCTTGTGGCCCCACGGTGAGCAGTTCTTC. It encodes CASSLWPHGEQFF.

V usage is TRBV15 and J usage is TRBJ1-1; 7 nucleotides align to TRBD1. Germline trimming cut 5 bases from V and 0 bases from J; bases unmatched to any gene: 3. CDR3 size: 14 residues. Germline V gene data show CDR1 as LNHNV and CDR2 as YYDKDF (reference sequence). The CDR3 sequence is CATSGGTVNTEAFF. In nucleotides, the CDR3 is TGTGCCACCAGCGGGGGGACAGTGAACACTGAAGCTTTCTTT.

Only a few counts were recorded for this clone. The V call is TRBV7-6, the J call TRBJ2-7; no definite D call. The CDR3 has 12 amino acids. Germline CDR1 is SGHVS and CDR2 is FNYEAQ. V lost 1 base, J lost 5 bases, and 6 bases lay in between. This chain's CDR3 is CASSLEPNEQYF. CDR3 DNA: TGTGCCAGCAGCTTAGAACCCAACGAGCAGTACTTC.